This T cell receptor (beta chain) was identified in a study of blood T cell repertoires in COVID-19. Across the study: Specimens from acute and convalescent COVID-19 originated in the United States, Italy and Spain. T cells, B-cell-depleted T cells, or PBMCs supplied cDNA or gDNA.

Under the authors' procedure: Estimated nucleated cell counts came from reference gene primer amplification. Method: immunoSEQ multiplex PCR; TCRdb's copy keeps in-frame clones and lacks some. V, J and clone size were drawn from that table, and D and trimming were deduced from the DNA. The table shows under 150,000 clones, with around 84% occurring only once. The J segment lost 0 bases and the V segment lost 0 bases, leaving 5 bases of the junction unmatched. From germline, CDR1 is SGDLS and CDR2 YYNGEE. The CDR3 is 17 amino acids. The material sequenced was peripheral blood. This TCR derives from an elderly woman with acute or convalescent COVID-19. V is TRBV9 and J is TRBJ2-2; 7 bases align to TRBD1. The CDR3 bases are TGTGCCAGCAGCGTAGCACAGGGGACAGCGAACACCGGGGAGCTGTTTTTT. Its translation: CASSVAQGTANTGELFF.